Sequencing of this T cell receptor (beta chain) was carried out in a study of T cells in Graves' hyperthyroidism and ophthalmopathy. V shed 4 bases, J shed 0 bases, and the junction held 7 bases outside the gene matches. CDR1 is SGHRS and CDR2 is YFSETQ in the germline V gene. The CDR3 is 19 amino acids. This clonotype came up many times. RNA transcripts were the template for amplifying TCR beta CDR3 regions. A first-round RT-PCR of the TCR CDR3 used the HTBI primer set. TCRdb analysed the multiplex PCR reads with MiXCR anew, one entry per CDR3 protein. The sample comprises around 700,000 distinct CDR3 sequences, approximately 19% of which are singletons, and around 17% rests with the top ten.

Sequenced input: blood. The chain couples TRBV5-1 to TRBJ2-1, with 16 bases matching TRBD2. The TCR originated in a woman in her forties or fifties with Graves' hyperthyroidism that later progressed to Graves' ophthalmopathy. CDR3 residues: CASSPGLAGGLSSYNEQFF. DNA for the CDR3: TGCGCCAGCAGCCCGGGACTAGCGGGGGGGCTTAGCTCCTACAATGAGCAGTTCTTC.